The clone carrying this TCR beta chain occurred once. These data are taken from a study of blood T cell repertoires in COVID-19. Study-level background: Sample material is recorded as cDNA or gDNA derived from T cells, B-cell-depleted T cells, or PBMCs.

Original processing notes: Amplified reference gene primers provided the basis for estimating nucleated cell counts. TCRdb's table, derived via immunoSEQ multiplex PCR, lists solely in-frame clones and lacks some. The V and J calls and the clone size are those of that table, but D and trimming were determined from the DNA. This sample has roughly 180,000 clones, with around 83% found just once. CDR3 length: 13 amino acids. Germline V gives CDR1 LNHDA, CDR2 SQIVND (reference sequence). V dropped 2 bases and J dropped 6 bases, with 9 bases sitting between them. Material: PBMCs or T cells enriched from blood (not recorded which). The clonotype was recovered from a woman aged 50 to 60 in a cohort exposed to, infected with or recovered from COVID-19 (not recorded which). The chain links TRBV19 to TRBJ2-3; unclear D gene. The CDR3 coding sequence is TGTGCCAGTAGTATACAAGGAGCCGATACGCAGTATTTT. This encodes CASSIQGADTQYF.